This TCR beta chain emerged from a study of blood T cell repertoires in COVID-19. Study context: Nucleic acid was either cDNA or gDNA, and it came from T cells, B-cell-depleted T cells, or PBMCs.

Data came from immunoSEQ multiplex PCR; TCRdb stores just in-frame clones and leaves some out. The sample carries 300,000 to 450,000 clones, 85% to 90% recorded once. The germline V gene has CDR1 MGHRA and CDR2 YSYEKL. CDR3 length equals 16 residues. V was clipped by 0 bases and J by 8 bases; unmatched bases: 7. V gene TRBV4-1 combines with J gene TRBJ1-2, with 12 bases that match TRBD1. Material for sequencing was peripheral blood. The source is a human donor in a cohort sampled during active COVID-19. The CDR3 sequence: CASSQDGGQGARGYTF. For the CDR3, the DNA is TGCGCCAGCAGCCAAGATGGGGGACAGGGGGCTAGGGGCTACACCTTC.